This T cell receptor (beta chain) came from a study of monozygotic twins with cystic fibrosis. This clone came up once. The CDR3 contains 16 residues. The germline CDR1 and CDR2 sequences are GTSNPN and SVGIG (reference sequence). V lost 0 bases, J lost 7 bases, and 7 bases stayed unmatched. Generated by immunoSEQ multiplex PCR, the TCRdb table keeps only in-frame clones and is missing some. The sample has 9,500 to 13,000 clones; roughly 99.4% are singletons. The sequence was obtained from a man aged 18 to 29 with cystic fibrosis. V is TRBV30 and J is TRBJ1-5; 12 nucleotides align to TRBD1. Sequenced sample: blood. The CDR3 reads CAWSVGTGGVGQPQHF. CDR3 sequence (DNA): TGTGCCTGGAGTGTAGGGACAGGGGGCGTCGGGCAGCCCCAGCATTTT.